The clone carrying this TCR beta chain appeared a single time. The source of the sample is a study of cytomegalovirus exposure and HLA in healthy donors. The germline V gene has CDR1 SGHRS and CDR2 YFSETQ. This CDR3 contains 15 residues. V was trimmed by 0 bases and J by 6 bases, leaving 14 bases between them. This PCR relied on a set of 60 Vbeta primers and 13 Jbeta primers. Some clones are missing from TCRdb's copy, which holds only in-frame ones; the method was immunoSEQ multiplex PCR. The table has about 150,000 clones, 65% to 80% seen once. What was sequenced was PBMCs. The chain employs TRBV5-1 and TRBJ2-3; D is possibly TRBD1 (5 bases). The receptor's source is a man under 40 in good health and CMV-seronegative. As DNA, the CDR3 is TGCGCCAGCAGCTTGGTAGACAGTGGGGTTGATACGCAGTATTTT. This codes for CASSLVDSGVDTQYF.